This T cell receptor beta chain was documented in a study of T cell responses to AZD1222 COVID-19 vaccine. Study observations and caveats: Only a handful of people who got AZD1222 tested seropositive at baseline. Most donors were white British and more were female, and clonal diversity was possibly underestimated.

This clone was seen only a few times. Its antigen remains unknown. The method was immunoSEQ multiplex PCR; TCRdb's version includes in-frame clones alone and lacks a portion of them. The table has some 140,000 clones, about four fifths seen once. Trimming stripped 1 base from V and 3 bases from J, with 7 bases between. This CDR3 region has 14 residues. CDR1 and CDR2 from the germline V gene are MGHDK and SYGVNS. This TCR was sampled from an adult in good health. V usage is TRBV25-1 and J usage is TRBJ1-3; possible D gene TRBD1, 5 bases. Here the sequenced sample was peripheral blood, taken on day 0 of AZD1222 vaccination. The CDR3 protein is CASSEWGSGNTIYF. For the CDR3, the DNA is TGTGCCAGCAGTGAATGGGGCAGTGGAAACACCATATATTTT. The whole variable domain, remainder taken from reference TRBV25-1 and TRBJ1-3, is EADIYQTPRYLVIGTGKKITLECSQTMGHDKMYWYQQDPGMELHLIHYSYGVNSTEKGDLSSESTVSRIRTEHFPLTLESARPSHTSQYLCASSEWGSGNTIYFGEGSWLTVV.